This T cell receptor beta chain was captured by sequencing in a study of control samples from healthy donors and cancer patients. Sequenced by immunoSEQ multiplex PCR; TCRdb stores in-frame clones only, minus some. The table has some 45,000 clones, 85% to 95% seen once; the top ten hold roughly 20%. The CDR3 covers 12 residues. Germline V lookup: CDR1 KGHSH, CDR2 LQKENI. Trimming removed 2 bases from V and 5 bases from J, with 7 bases in between. Material: PBMCs. The clonotype originates from a woman in her thirties or forties with head and neck cancer. V gene TRBV18 combines with J gene TRBJ2-7; D unclear. In nucleotides, the CDR3 is TGTGCCAGCTCACCATACCCGGACGAGCAGTACTTC. Protein product: CASSPYPDEQYF.